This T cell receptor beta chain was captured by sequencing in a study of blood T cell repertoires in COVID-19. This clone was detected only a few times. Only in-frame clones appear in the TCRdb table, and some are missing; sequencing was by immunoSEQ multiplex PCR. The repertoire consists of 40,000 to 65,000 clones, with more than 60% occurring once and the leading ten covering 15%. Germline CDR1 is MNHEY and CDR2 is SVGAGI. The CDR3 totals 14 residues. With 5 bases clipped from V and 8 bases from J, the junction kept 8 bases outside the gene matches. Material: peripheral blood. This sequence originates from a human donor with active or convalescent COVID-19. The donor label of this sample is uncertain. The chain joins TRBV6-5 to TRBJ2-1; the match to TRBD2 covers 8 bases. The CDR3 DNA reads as TGTGCCAGCAGTAGGTTAGCGGGAATCGATGAGCAGTTCTTC. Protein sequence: CASSRLAGIDEQFF.